The 8 T cell receptor beta chains reported below all come from one sample, sequenced in a study of blood T cell repertoires in COVID-19. The data were produced by immunoSEQ multiplex PCR, yet TCRdb's version contains in-frame clones alone and is incomplete. The table has 35,000 to 45,000 clones, approximately 80% seen once. Source material: peripheral blood. The receptor set was obtained from a human donor in a cohort sampled during active or convalescent COVID-19. The donor label of this sample is uncertain.

There are a few counts of this clone. The CDR3 loop reads CAIRRSYNSPLHF. The CDR3 DNA reads TGTGCCATAAGGAGGTCCTATAATTCACCCCTCCACTTT. The chain recombines TRBV6-5 with TRBJ1-6; no clear D. Trimming took off 10 bases at V and 1 base at J, with 8 bases between the two ends. CDR3 length: 13 residues. CDR1 MNHEY and CDR2 SVGAGI come from the germline V gene.

The chain is built from TRBV5-1 and TRBJ1-1, with 7 bases lining up with TRBD1. Germline values: CDR1 SGHRS, CDR2 YFSETQ. The CDR3 loop spans 14 amino acids. The V gene end was trimmed by 3 bases and the J gene end by 1 base; junction bases not matched to a gene: 3. The CDR3, as DNA: TGCGCCAGCAGCTCGGGGACAGCGAACACTGAAGCTTTCTTT. This gives the protein CASSSGTANTEAFF.

The rearrangement links TRBV27 to TRBJ2-7; D is unclear. Trimming took 4 bases from V and 4 from J, leaving 5 bases between them. The germline V gene has CDR1 MNHEY and CDR2 SMNVEV (reference sequence). The CDR3 runs 11 residues. The CDR3, as DNA: TGTGCCAGCAGTTCCCGGTACGAGCAGTACTTC. This gives the protein CASSSRYEQYF.

The V and J genes are TRBV29-1 and TRBJ2-3, with 8 bases fitting TRBD2. V shed 4 bases and J 6 bases; nucleotides not matched to a gene: 9. Germline CDR1 is SQVTM and CDR2 is ANQGSEA. The CDR3 sequence is 14 residues long. The CDR3 is CSVVATGGLDTQYF. The CDR3, as DNA: TGCAGCGTTGTTGCTACGGGGGGGTTGGATACGCAGTATTTT.

This clone appeared a single time. The rearrangement uses TRBV5-1 and TRBJ1-2, with a weak D call TRBD1 (6 bases). This CDR3 is 13 amino acids long. Germline lookup yields CDR1 SGHRS and CDR2 YFSETQ. V was pared by 0 bases and J by 7 bases, with 10 bases between. The CDR3 loop reads CASSLDTGTGYTF. The CDR3 DNA follows: TGCGCCAGCAGCTTGGATACAGGGACTGGCTACACCTTC.

V and J are TRBV6-6 and TRBJ2-7, with TRBD2 matching 7 bases. This CDR3 contains 13 residues. Germline CDR1 is MNHNY and CDR2 is SVGAGI (reference sequence). Trimming at V came to 5 bases and at J to 5 bases, leaving 6 bases not matched to a gene. This CDR3 is CASSRTSVDEQYF. CDR3 bases: TGTGCCAGCAGTAGGACTAGTGTGGACGAGCAGTACTTC.

The chain uses TRBV6-5 and TRBJ2-7, with 8 positions matching TRBD2. After removal of 2 bases from V and 1 base from J, the junction contained 1 base not matched to a gene. This CDR3 is built from 14 residues. The V gene's germline CDR1 is MNHEY and CDR2 SVGAGI. The CDR3 loop is CASSYTSGSYEQYF. The CDR3 DNA follows: TGTGCCAGCAGTTACACTAGCGGTTCCTACGAGCAGTACTTC.

By sample fraction, this clone is medium-sized. The rearrangement uses TRBV2 and TRBJ2-4; no reliable D call. Trimming removed 3 bases at V and 3 bases at J, with 3 bases between. Germline assignment: CDR1 SNHLY and CDR2 FYNNEI. The CDR3 has 12 residues. The CDR3 region has the DNA TGTGCCAGCAGTGAGTACAAAAACATTCAGTACTTC. Amino acids: CASSEYKNIQYF.